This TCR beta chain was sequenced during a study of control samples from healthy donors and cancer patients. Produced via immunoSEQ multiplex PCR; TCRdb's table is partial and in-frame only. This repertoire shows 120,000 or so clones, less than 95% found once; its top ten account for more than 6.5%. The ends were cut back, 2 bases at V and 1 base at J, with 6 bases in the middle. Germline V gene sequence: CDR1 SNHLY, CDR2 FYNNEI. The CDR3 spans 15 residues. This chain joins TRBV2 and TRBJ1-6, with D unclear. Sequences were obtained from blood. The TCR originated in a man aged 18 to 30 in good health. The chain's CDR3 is CASSESRSYNSPLHF. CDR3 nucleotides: TGTGCCAGCAGTGAAAGCCGGTCCTATAATTCACCCCTCCACTTT.